Shown below are 28 T cell receptor beta chains from a single sample sequenced in a study of blood T cell repertoires in COVID-19. Repertoires were generated with immunoSEQ multiplex PCR, while TCRdb's copy carries only in-frame clones and drops some. Here the sample spans about 220,000 clones, roughly 85% being singletons. Sequencing was done on a sample of PBMCs or T cells enriched from blood (not recorded which). These receptors were collected from a woman aged 40 to 50 with acute COVID-19.

This clone was observed a single time. This chain connects TRBV18 to TRBJ2-7, with D hard to call. V dropped 4 bases and J dropped 5 bases, with 9 bases sitting between them. This CDR3 is 12 amino acids long. Germline CDR1 and CDR2: KGHSH and LQKENI. The CDR3 nucleotides are TGTGCCAGCTCACTCCCCCCTAACGAGCAGTACGTC. Translating gives CASSLPPNEQYV.

The CDR3 protein is CASSPGGGAQNTQYF. As DNA, the CDR3 is TGCGCCAGCAGCCCCGGAGGCGGGGCTCAAAATACGCAGTATTTT. This chain links TRBV5-1 with TRBJ2-3; a possible D gene is TRBD2 (6 bases). The CDR3 extends over 15 amino acids. The V gene lost 4 bases and the J gene lost 7 bases, with 19 bases spanning the gap. The germline CDR1 and CDR2 sequences are SGHRS and YFSETQ. The full variable domain, rest sourced from reference TRBV5-1 and TRBJ2-3, is KAGVTQTPRYLIKTRGQQVTLSCSPISGHRSVSWYQQTPGQGLQFLFEYFSETQRNKGNFPGRFSGRQFSNSRSEMNVSTLELGDSALYLCASSPGGGAQNTQYFGPGTRLTVL.

V usage is TRBV19 and J usage is TRBJ1-1; no reliable D call. The germline CDR1 and CDR2 sequences are LNHDA and SQIVND (reference sequence). This CDR3 is built from 11 residues. Trimming shortened V by 5 bases and J by 5 bases, and 6 bases separated the two germline ends. This CDR3 is CASSVRTEAFF. CDR3 bases: TGTGCCAGTAGTGTCAGAACTGAAGCTTTCTTT.

This clone was counted between two and nine times. The J gene is TRBJ2-3, the V gene TRBV3-1 (or the pseudogene TRBV3-2), with 7 bases fitting TRBD1. The germline V gene encodes CDR1 LGHDT and CDR2 YNNKEL (reference sequence). After removal of 1 base from V and 11 bases from J, the junction contained 9 bases not matched to a gene. The CDR3 runs 14 residues. The CDR3 DNA reads as TGTGCCAGCAGCCAAGGACAGGGTGAAGTTCGGCAGTATTTT. It specifies CASSQGQGEVRQYF.

This chain links TRBV27 with TRBJ1-6; 9 bases are a match to TRBD1. V shed 5 bases and J 2 bases; nucleotides not matched to a gene: 7. The CDR3 has 17 residues. The germline CDR1 and CDR2 sequences are MNHEY and SMNVEV (reference sequence). CDR3 protein: CASSPRTGEAYNSPLHF. In nucleotides, the CDR3 is TGTGCCAGCAGTCCCCGGACAGGGGAGGCCTATAATTCACCCCTCCACTTT.

The chain recombines TRBV6-1 with TRBJ2-7; D is possibly TRBD1 (6 bases). CDR1 and CDR2 (germline): MNHNS, SASEGT. V lost 3 bases, J lost 4 bases, and 22 bases lay in between. This CDR3 comprises 17 residues. CDR3 sequence reads: CASSEYNYRDKTYEQYV. CDR3 in DNA: TGTGCCAGCAGTGAGTACAACTACCGGGACAAAACATACGAGCAGTACGTC.

This chain uses TRBV12-3 or TRBV12-4 with TRBJ1-2; 7 positions match TRBD1. The V segment lost 0 bases and the J segment 8 bases; nucleotides outside the gene matches: 3. This CDR3 region has 13 residues. Here the CDR3 DNA reads TGTGCCAGCAGTTTAGCAGGGGGCTTGGGCTACACCTTC. Translating gives CASSLAGGLGYTF.

V and J are TRBV24-1 and TRBJ2-3; TRBD2 matches at 12 bases. Germline lookup yields CDR1 KGHDR and CDR2 SFDVKD. V shed 4 bases, J shed 4 bases, and the junction held 5 bases outside the gene matches. The CDR3 sequence is 16 residues long. In DNA form, the CDR3 reads TGTGCCACCAGTGAACCGAGGACTAGCGGGGCAGATACGCAGTATTTT. This sequence encodes CATSEPRTSGADTQYF.

The V and J genes are TRBV5-1 and TRBJ1-4; a possible D gene is TRBD1 (5 bases). Trimming shortened V by 4 bases and J by 2 bases, and 9 bases separated the two germline ends. The germline CDR1 and CDR2 sequences are SGHRS and YFSETQ. The length of the CDR3 is 14 residues. CDR3 amino acids: CASSPGGTNEKLFF. As DNA, the CDR3 is TGCGCCAGCAGCCCCGGGGGGACTAATGAAAAACTGTTTTTT.

This clone has only one observation. This chain links TRBV19 with TRBJ2-3; TRBD1 aligns across 9 bases. V was clipped by 7 bases and J by 1 base; unmatched bases: 6. In germline, CDR1 is LNHDA, CDR2 SQIVND (reference sequence). The CDR3 has 15 amino acids. CDR3 in DNA: TGTGCCAGTAAACAGGGGGCGTTTGGCACAGATACGCAGTATTTT. Protein: CASKQGAFGTDTQYF.

This chain joins TRBV29-1 and TRBJ1-1; 8 nucleotides align to TRBD1. CDR1 and CDR2 (germline): SQVTM, ANQGSEA. J gave up 0 bases and V 7 bases, and 4 bases lay outside the gene matches. CDR3 length: 13 residues. For the CDR3, the DNA is TGCAGCGCCGCGGGACAGGTGAACACTGAAGCTTTCTTT. Its protein product is CSAAGQVNTEAFF.

The gene calls are TRBV16 and TRBJ1-5; D remains unclear. Germline CDR1 and CDR2: KGHSY and FQNENV. Trimming shortened V by 1 base and J by 5 bases, and 6 bases separated the two germline ends. The CDR3 is made up of 13 amino acids. This chain's CDR3 is CASSQLSDQPQHF. The CDR3 DNA sequence: TGTGCCAGCAGCCAATTGTCGGATCAGCCCCAGCATTTT.

The rearrangement uses TRBV12-3 or TRBV12-4 and TRBJ1-1, with TRBD1 matching 8 bases. J was trimmed by 4 bases and V by 4 bases; bases with no gene match: 2. The CDR3 has 13 amino acids. The CDR3 nucleotides are TGTGCCAGCAGTTCAACAGGGGGCACTGAAGCTTTCTTT. Protein: CASSSTGGTEAFF.

The chain employs TRBV4-3 and TRBJ2-7; 11 bases fit TRBD1. The germline V gene has CDR1 LGHNA and CDR2 YSLEER. This CDR3 is 16 amino acids long. Trimming cost V 3 bases and J 6 bases; bases outside gene matches: 10. The CDR3 is CASSHPDGTGGFEQYF. In DNA form, the CDR3 reads TGCGCCAGCAGCCACCCGGACGGGACAGGGGGTTTCGAGCAGTACTTC.

V and J are TRBV9 and TRBJ1-2, with D perhaps matching TRBD1 (6 bases). This CDR3 is 15 amino acids long. With 4 bases removed from V and 3 bases from J, the gap between germline ends came to 16 bases. Germline-derived CDR1 and CDR2 are SGDLS and YYNGEE. Written as DNA, the CDR3 is TGTGCCAGCAGCCGATGGTTGGGGGCCGACTATGGCTACACCTTC. It specifies CASSRWLGADYGYTF. Together with reference TRBV9 and TRBJ1-2, the CDR3 gives the full variable domain: DSGVTQTPKHLITATGQRVTLRCSPRSGDLSVYWYQQSLDQGLQFLIQYYNGEERAKGNILERFSAQQFPDLHSELNLSSLELGDSALYFCASSRWLGADYGYTFGSGTRLTVV.

The V and J genes are TRBV7-2 and TRBJ2-3; no firm D call. The CDR3 extends over 14 amino acids. The V gene lost 1 base and the J gene lost 2 bases, with 7 bases spanning the gap. Germline assignment: CDR1 SGHTA and CDR2 FQGNSA. As DNA, the CDR3 is TGTGCCAGCAGCTTAGTGCGTCACACAGATACGCAGTATTTT. Its translation is CASSLVRHTDTQYF.

The CDR3 loop is CASSQAVRTGAIGYTF. CDR3 in DNA: TGCGCCAGCAGCCAAGCAGTAAGGACAGGGGCAATTGGCTACACCTTC. The V call is TRBV4-1, the J call TRBJ1-2; TRBD1 agrees at 9 bases. Per germline, CDR1 MGHRA and CDR2 YSYEKL. This CDR3 spans 16 amino acids. V was pared by 1 base and J by 7 bases, with 10 bases of the junction left unmatched.

The chain has TRBV6-4 and TRBJ1-5; tentatively, D is TRBD1 (5 bases). Germline V gene lookup returns CDR1 MRHNA and CDR2 SNTAGT. The CDR3 is made up of 13 amino acids. V shed 5 bases and J shed 3 bases, with 8 bases lying between them. CDR3 residues: CASSSGLNQPQHF. Written as DNA, the CDR3 is TGTGCCAGCAGTTCAGGGCTCAATCAGCCCCAGCATTTT.

This sequence joins TRBV29-1 and TRBJ1-2; D gene uncertain. Germline V CDR1 and CDR2: SQVTM, ANQGSEA. This CDR3 spans 12 amino acids. The V end was cut by 4 bases, the J end by 0 bases, with 6 bases between. CDR3 nucleotide sequence: TGCAGCGTTGCCTTAGCTAACTATGGCTACACCTTC. Translation: CSVALANYGYTF.

This clone was detected once. The chain has TRBV19 and TRBJ1-6; D might be TRBD1 (6 bases). Between the trimmed V and J ends, which lost 1 base and 7 bases, there was a span of 8 bases. The CDR3 has 14 amino acids. Germline V lookup: CDR1 LNHDA, CDR2 SQIVND (reference sequence). Here the CDR3 reads CASSIGTANSPLHF. The CDR3, as DNA: TGTGCCAGTAGTATAGGGACAGCGAATTCACCCCTCCACTTT.

The chain uses TRBV20-1 and TRBJ1-4; perhaps TRBD1 as D (6 bases). Germline V CDR1 and CDR2: DFQATT, SNEGSKA (reference sequence). V dropped 3 bases and J dropped 5 bases, with 10 bases sitting between them. The CDR3 is made up of 13 amino acids. In nucleotides, the CDR3 is TGCAGTGCTAGTTCGCAGGGGAATGAAAAACTGTTTTTT. Encoded protein: CSASSQGNEKLFF.

The chain joins TRBV24-1 to TRBJ2-1; 11 bases align to TRBD2. This CDR3 region has 15 residues. Germline loops: CDR1 KGHDR, CDR2 SFDVKD. Trimming took 5 bases from V and 4 from J; bases not matched to a gene: 3. The CDR3 region has the DNA TGTGCCACCAGTGTAGCGGGGGGGCCATACAATGAGCAGTTCTTC. Translating it yields CATSVAGGPYNEQFF.

The rearrangement joins TRBV6-5 to TRBJ1-2; D is perhaps TRBD1 (5 bases). The CDR3 covers 14 residues. Germline CDR1 MNHEY, CDR2 SVGAGI. V was cut by 5 bases and J by 4 bases, with 14 bases left in between. The DNA of the CDR3 is TGTGCCAGCAGTATAGACAGCTCTCTCTATGGCTACACCTTC. Its translation: CASSIDSSLYGYTF.

This chain connects TRBV29-1 to TRBJ1-2, with a weak D call TRBD1 (6 bases). Germline V CDR1 and CDR2: SQVTM, ANQGSEA. V lost 7 bases and J lost 4, with 13 bases in between. The CDR3 is made up of 12 amino acids. In DNA form, the CDR3 reads TGCAGCGGGGGGGGCACAGGCTATGGCTACACCTTC. This sequence encodes CSGGGTGYGYTF.

The chain couples TRBV9 to TRBJ2-3; D is undetermined. V was shortened by 0 bases and J by 2 bases, with 13 bases between the two germline ends. The CDR3 consists of 16 residues. Germline CDR1 reads SGDLS; CDR2 reads YYNGEE. The CDR3 protein is CASSVASGSFTDTQYF. CDR3 in DNA: TGTGCCAGCAGCGTAGCTAGTGGGTCCTTCACAGATACGCAGTATTTT.

This clone was recorded once. The chain uses TRBV14 and TRBJ2-2; D is ambiguous. The CDR3 is 15 amino acids. V was cut by 5 bases and J by 2 bases, with 12 bases left in between. Germline V gene lookup returns CDR1 SGHDN and CDR2 FVKESK. The CDR3 region has the DNA TGTGCCAGCAGCGAATACAGAGATAACACCGGGGAGCTGTTTTTT. It is translated as CASSEYRDNTGELFF.

This chain links TRBV19 with TRBJ1-5; possible D gene TRBD1, 6 bases. V shed 7 bases and J shed 3 bases, with 13 bases lying between them. There are 14 residues in the CDR3. The V gene's germline CDR1 is LNHDA and CDR2 SQIVND (reference sequence). CDR3 nucleotides: TGTGCCAGTATGCCAAGGACAGTCAATCAGCCCCAGCATTTT. Protein product: CASMPRTVNQPQHF.

The chain employs TRBV3-1 (or the pseudogene TRBV3-2) and TRBJ1-2, with 7 positions matching TRBD1. CDR3 length equals 15 residues. After removal of 4 bases from V and 4 bases from J, the junction contained 9 bases not matched to a gene. Germline V gene lookup returns CDR1 LGHDT and CDR2 YNNKEL (reference sequence). The CDR3 is CASSLFLRGPYGYTF. In DNA form, the CDR3 reads TGTGCCAGCAGCCTCTTTTTGAGGGGGCCCTATGGCTACACCTTC.